This T cell receptor beta chain came from a study of T cell responses to AZD1222 COVID-19 vaccine. Across the study: Second-dose schedules of about 4 or about 12 weeks were combined.

Remarks on this clone: Its target is unknown.

Study observations and caveats: In the spike-specific TCR repertoire, nearly half reportedly target unmutated variant regions. Sampling captured repertoires only after the peak T cell response. Donors were largely white British and mainly female; clonal diversity was possibly underestimated.

Sequencing was performed with immunoSEQ multiplex PCR; in TCRdb, only in-frame clones are kept and a portion is missing. The sample records some 130,000 clones, 86% being singletons. CDR3 length: 13 amino acids. Germline lookup yields CDR1 MNHEY and CDR2 SVGAGI. V was pared by 7 bases and J by 1 base, with 10 bases between. The sequence was obtained from an adult in good health. The chain links TRBV6-5 to TRBJ1-1; a possible D gene is TRBD1 (5 bases). Sequenced material: peripheral blood, taken on day 0 of AZD1222 vaccination. CDR3 in DNA: TGTGCCAGCACCCGCAGGGAGAACACTGAAGCTTTCTTT. Amino acid sequence: CASTRRENTEAFF.